This passage covers 21 T cell receptor beta chains from one sample sequenced in a study of T cells in Graves' hyperthyroidism and ophthalmopathy. Researchers amplified the TCR beta CDR3 regions from RNA transcripts. Carried out on the TCR CDR3, a first-round RT-PCR used the HTBI primer set. TCRdb re-analysed the multiplex PCR reads in MiXCR, keeping a single row per CDR3 protein. The profile shows roughly 650,000 distinct CDR3 sequences, roughly a sixth of them singletons. The sequenced sample consisted of blood. These receptors came from a woman aged 40-49 years with Graves' ophthalmopathy.

There are a few counts of this clonotype. CDR3 region: CSVEDEASEQFF. For the CDR3, the DNA is TGCAGCGTTGAGGACGAGGCTAGTGAGCAGTTCTTC. The V call is TRBV29-1, the J call TRBJ2-1; D gene unclear. The length of the CDR3 is 12 residues. The V end lost 3 bases, the J end lost 9 bases, and 12 bases lay between the germline ends. The germline gives CDR1 SQVTM, CDR2 ANQGSEA.

In its sample, this clonotype was seen many times. The chain employs TRBV30 and TRBJ1-2; 7 bases align to TRBD1. The J segment lost 3 bases and the V segment lost 0 bases, leaving 4 bases of the junction unmatched. From germline, CDR1 is GTSNPN and CDR2 SVGIG (reference sequence). This CDR3 is 14 amino acids long. The CDR3 sequence: CAWSVRTGDYGYTF. The CDR3 region has the DNA TGTGCCTGGAGTGTACGAACAGGGGACTATGGCTACACCTTC.

This clonotype was recorded at least ten times. This rearrangement joins TRBV4-1 to TRBJ2-7; D is possibly TRBD2 (6 bases). The CDR3 length is 16 residues. V lost 0 bases and J 3 bases, leaving 15 bases between the germline ends. Germline V lookup: CDR1 MGHRA, CDR2 YSYEKL. The CDR3 here is CASSQDGRDSFYEQYF. The CDR3, as DNA: TGCGCCAGCAGCCAAGATGGCAGGGACTCCTTCTACGAGCAGTACTTC.

This clonotype was recorded at least ten times. This sequence joins TRBV28 and TRBJ1-2, with 10 bases matching TRBD1. The V and J ends lost 5 bases and 5 bases, in that order; junction bases with no gene match: 5. The CDR3 sequence is 14 residues long. Per germline, CDR1 MDHEN and CDR2 SYDVKM. The CDR3, as DNA: TGTGCCAGCAGTGGGACAGGGGTCGGGTATGGCTACACCTTC. Its protein product is CASSGTGVGYGYTF.

Only a few counts were recorded for this clonotype. Relative to the germline gene, one junction end is altered; a read error may explain this. The chain combines TRBV20-1 with TRBJ2-2, with D tentatively TRBD2 (6 bases). Germline V lookup: CDR1 DFQATT, CDR2 SNEGSKA (reference sequence). The CDR3 consists of 15 residues. The CDR3 reads CSARVGGAGTGELSF. The CDR3 bases are TGCAGTGCTAGAGTAGGAGGGGCCGGCACCGGGGAGCTGTCTTTT.

This clonotype was detected a few times. This chain uses TRBV6-1 with TRBJ1-2; D gene ambiguous. This CDR3 comprises 14 residues. Germline V lookup: CDR1 MNHNS, CDR2 SASEGT. V lost 6 bases to trimming and J lost 3 bases, with 14 bases between them. The CDR3 DNA follows: TGTGCCAGCAGGGAGACGTCGGACTACTATGGCTACACCTTC. As protein: CASRETSDYYGYTF.

This clonotype was counted many times. The chain couples TRBV5-1 to TRBJ2-7; 8 bases fit TRBD2. The CDR3 covers 15 residues. Germline assignment: CDR1 SGHRS and CDR2 YFSETQ. The trim removed 4 bases at V and 2 bases at J, leaving 8 bases unmatched. In nucleotides, the CDR3 is TGCGCCAGCAGCGTTAGCGGGACCTCCCCCTACGAGCAGTACTTC. Residues: CASSVSGTSPYEQYF.

This clonotype was seen many times. This chain joins TRBV5-5 and TRBJ2-3; D gene uncertain. V was pared by 0 bases and J by 3 bases, with 11 bases between. Germline CDR1 reads SGHKS; CDR2 reads YYEKEE (reference sequence). The CDR3 is made up of 15 amino acids. This CDR3 is CASSLERRRTDTQYF. DNA of the CDR3: TGTGCCAGCAGCTTGGAAAGGAGAAGGACAGATACGCAGTATTTT.

A remark on this clonotype: An end of the junction does not agree with germline; a read error may underlie this. J is TRBJ2-1 and V is TRBV5-1, with 11 bases fitting TRBD2. Germline CDR1 is SGHRS and CDR2 is YFSETQ. CDR3 size: 15 residues. The CDR3 DNA follows: TGCGCCGGCAGCTTAGCGGGAGGGCCCTACAATGAGCAGTTCTTC. Translation gives CAGSLAGGPYNEQFF.

A note on this clonotype: Since a much larger clone is just one base distant, this may be a read error. This sequence joins TRBV28 and TRBJ2-7, with D maybe TRBD1 (6 bases). Trimming shortened V by 3 bases and J by 6 bases, and 18 bases separated the two germline ends. Germline V gives CDR1 MDHEN, CDR2 SYDVKM. The CDR3 runs to 15 residues. Here the CDR3 reads CASSFPQTGGREQYF. For the CDR3, the DNA is TGTGCCAGCAGTTTTCCCCAGACAGGCGGTCGCGAGCAGTACTTC.

This clonotype was observed a few times. The rearrangement links TRBV10-3 to TRBJ2-7; 11 bases map to TRBD1. V lost 9 bases, J lost 6 bases, and 7 bases stayed unmatched. Germline lookup yields CDR1 ENHRY and CDR2 SYGVKD. This CDR3 contains 13 residues. The CDR3, as DNA: TGTGCCATATCCGGACAGGGGGCCGTCGAGCAGTACTTC. Encoded protein: CAISGQGAVEQYF.

The chain recombines TRBV20-1 with TRBJ2-1; D is possibly TRBD2 (5 bases). Trimming removed 3 bases at V and 6 bases at J, with 12 bases between. The CDR3 spans 13 residues. CDR1 DFQATT and CDR2 SNEGSKA come from the germline V gene (reference sequence). The CDR3 region is CSASPQRFNEQFF. The DNA for the CDR3 is TGCAGTGCTAGTCCTCAGCGGTTCAATGAGCAGTTCTTC.

The sample holds a few counts of this clonotype. The J gene is TRBJ2-3, the V gene TRBV27, with a tentative D call TRBD2 (7 bases). Between the trimmed V and J ends, which lost 1 base and 6 bases, there was a span of 17 bases. The CDR3 runs 16 residues. Germline V lookup: CDR1 MNHEY, CDR2 SMNVEV (reference sequence). CDR3 region: CASSLLGGARGDTQYF. DNA for the CDR3: TGTGCCAGCAGTTTATTGGGGGGGGCCCGAGGGGATACGCAGTATTTT.

Only a few counts were recorded for this clonotype. This sequence joins TRBV6-2 or TRBV6-3 and TRBJ1-5; 8 nucleotides agree with TRBD1. V lost 6 bases, J lost 3 bases, and 4 bases stayed unmatched. The CDR3 extends over 14 amino acids. Germline lookup yields CDR1 MNHEY and CDR2 SVGEGT. The CDR3 spells CASRRQGNNQPQHF. CDR3 DNA sequence: TGTGCCAGCAGACGACAGGGGAACAATCAGCCCCAGCATTTT.

This clonotype was observed a few times. The chain employs TRBV4-1 and TRBJ1-6; maybe TRBD1 (5 bases). The CDR3 extends over 16 amino acids. V lost 4 bases to trimming and J lost 7 bases, with 17 bases between them. Germline loops: CDR1 MGHRA, CDR2 YSYEKL. DNA of the CDR3: TGCGCCAGCAGCCCCGGCGCGGGGCGGGGGAATTCACCCCTCCACTTT. It codes for CASSPGAGRGNSPLHF.

This clonotype showed up just a few times. The chain employs TRBV3-1 and TRBJ1-1; D is perhaps TRBD1 (6 bases). Germline lookup yields CDR1 LGHDT and CDR2 YNNKEL (reference sequence). This CDR3 contains 14 residues. With 5 bases removed from V and 3 bases from J, the gap between germline ends came to 13 bases. The CDR3 loop reads CASSDDRRYTEAFF. In nucleotides, the CDR3 is TGTGCCAGCAGCGATGACAGGCGATACACTGAAGCTTTCTTT.

Only a few counts were recorded for this clonotype. The genes are TRBV20-1 and TRBJ2-1, with TRBD2 matching 12 bases. After removal of 6 bases from V and 7 bases from J, the junction contained 16 bases not matched to a gene. This CDR3 is 17 amino acids long. Germline V gene data show CDR1 as DFQATT and CDR2 as SNEGSKA (reference sequence). CDR3 nucleotide sequence: TGCAGTGCCCAGGGGTTGGGGCTAGCGGGGGGGTTAAATGAGCAGTTCTTC. Translated, it gives CSAQGLGLAGGLNEQFF.

This clonotype was found many times. The V call is TRBV11-2, the J call TRBJ1-5, with D unresolved. This CDR3 comprises 14 residues. V gave up 4 bases and J gave up 6 bases, with 13 bases separating them. Germline loops: CDR1 SGHAT, CDR2 FQNNGV. Here the CDR3 DNA reads TGTGCCAGCAGCTCAAAGCCCGGCCTTCAGCCCCAGCATTTT. It translates to CASSSKPGLQPQHF.

This clonotype was observed many times. The rearrangement uses TRBV20-1 and TRBJ2-1; D unclear. The germline gives CDR1 DFQATT, CDR2 SNEGSKA (reference sequence). This CDR3 is 15 amino acids long. V gave up 1 base and J gave up 3 bases, with 13 bases separating them. The CDR3: CSARVIDSIYNEQFF. Here the CDR3 DNA reads TGCAGTGCTAGAGTGATCGACTCGATCTACAATGAGCAGTTCTTC.

The chain links TRBV5-1 to TRBJ2-7, with 14 bases identical to TRBD2. V lost 4 bases and J lost 6; bases outside the gene matches: 6. This CDR3 spans 15 amino acids. The V gene's germline CDR1 is SGHRS and CDR2 YFSETQ. The CDR3 is CASSQGLAGVGEQYF. Here the CDR3 DNA reads TGCGCCAGCAGCCAGGGACTAGCGGGAGTTGGCGAGCAGTACTTC.

This clonotype was counted many times. The chain uses TRBV2 and TRBJ2-3; D gene ambiguous. V lost 6 bases and J lost 0, with 7 bases in between. CDR3 length equals 13 residues. The V gene's germline CDR1 is SNHLY and CDR2 FYNNEI. The CDR3 loop is CASREDSTDTQYF. For the CDR3, the DNA is TGTGCCAGCAGAGAGGACAGCACAGATACGCAGTATTTT. Full variable domain (rest looked up from reference TRBV2 and TRBJ2-3): EPEVTQTPSHQVTQMGQEVILRCVPISNHLYFYWYRQILGQKVEFLVSFYNNEISEKSEIFDDQFSVERPDGSNFTLKIRSTKLEDSAMYFCASREDSTDTQYFGPGTRLTVL.